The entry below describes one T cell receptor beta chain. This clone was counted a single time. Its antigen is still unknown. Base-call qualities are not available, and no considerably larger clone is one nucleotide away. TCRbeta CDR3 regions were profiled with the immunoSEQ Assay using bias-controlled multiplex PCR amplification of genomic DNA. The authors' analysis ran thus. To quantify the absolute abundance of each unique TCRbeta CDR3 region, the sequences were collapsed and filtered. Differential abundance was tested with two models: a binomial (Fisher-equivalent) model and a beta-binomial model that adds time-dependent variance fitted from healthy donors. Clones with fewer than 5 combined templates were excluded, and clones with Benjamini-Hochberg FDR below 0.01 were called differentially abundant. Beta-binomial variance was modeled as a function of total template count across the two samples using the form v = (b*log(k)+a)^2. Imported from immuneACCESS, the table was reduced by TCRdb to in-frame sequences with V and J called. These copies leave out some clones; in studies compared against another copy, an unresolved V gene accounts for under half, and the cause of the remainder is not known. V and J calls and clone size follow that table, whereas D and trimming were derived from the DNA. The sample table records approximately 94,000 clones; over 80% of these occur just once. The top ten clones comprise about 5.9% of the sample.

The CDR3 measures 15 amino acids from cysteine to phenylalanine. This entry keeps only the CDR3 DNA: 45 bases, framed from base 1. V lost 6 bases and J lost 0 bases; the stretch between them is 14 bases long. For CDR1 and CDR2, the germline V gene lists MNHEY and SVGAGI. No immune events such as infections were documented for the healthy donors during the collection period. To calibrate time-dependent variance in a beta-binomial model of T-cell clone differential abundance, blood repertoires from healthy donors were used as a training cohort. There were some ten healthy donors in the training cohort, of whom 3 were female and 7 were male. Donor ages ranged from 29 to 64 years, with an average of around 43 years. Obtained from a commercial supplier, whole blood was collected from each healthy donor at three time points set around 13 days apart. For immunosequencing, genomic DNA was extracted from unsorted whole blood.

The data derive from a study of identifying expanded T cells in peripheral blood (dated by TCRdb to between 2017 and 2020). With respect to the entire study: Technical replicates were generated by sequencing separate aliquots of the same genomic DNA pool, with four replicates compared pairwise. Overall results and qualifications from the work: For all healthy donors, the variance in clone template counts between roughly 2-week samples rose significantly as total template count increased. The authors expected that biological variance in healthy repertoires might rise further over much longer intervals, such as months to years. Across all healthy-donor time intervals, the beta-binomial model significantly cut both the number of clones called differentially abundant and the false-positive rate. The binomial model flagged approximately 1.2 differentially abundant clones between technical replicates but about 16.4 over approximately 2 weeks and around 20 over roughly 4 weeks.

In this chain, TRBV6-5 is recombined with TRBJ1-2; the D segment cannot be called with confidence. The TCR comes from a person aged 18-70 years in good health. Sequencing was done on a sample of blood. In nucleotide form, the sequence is TGTGCCAGCAGGGCCGAGGGCCTTCCTAACTATGGCTACACCTTC. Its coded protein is CASRAEGLPNYGYTF.